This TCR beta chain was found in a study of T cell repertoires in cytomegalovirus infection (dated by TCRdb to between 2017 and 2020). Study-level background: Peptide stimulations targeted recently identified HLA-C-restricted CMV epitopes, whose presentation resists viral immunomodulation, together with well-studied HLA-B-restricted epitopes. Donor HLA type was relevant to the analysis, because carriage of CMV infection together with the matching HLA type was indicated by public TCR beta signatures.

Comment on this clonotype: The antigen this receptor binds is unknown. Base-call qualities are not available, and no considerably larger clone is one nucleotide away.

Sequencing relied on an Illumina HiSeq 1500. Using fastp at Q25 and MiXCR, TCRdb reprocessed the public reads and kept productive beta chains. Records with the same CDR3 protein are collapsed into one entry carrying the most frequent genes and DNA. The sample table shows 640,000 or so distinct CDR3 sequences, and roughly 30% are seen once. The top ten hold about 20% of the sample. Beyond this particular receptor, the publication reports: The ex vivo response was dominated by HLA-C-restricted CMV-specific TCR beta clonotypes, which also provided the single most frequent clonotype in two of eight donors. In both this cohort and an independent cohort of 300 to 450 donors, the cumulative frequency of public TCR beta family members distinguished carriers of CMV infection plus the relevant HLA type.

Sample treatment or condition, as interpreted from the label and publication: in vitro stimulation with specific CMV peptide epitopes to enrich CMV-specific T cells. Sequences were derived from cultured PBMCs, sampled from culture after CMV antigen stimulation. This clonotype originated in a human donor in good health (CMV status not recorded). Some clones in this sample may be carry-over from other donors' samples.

The nucleotide sequence reads TGCAGTGCTTTCCGTCAGGGGCTGGCTGATGGCTACACCTTC. Protein translation: CSAFRQGLADGYTF. Rearrangement joined TRBV20-1 to TRBJ1-2, with a weak D call of TRBD1 (6 bases match). The germline V gene (reference sequence) gives CDR1 as DFQATT and CDR2 as SNEGSKA. The junction carries 19 bases between V and J, which are trimmed by 5 bases and 6 bases respectively. The CDR3 goes from the cysteine to the phenylalanine over 14 residues. Only the CDR3 portion is preserved as DNA: 42 bases, with reading frame beginning at the first base.